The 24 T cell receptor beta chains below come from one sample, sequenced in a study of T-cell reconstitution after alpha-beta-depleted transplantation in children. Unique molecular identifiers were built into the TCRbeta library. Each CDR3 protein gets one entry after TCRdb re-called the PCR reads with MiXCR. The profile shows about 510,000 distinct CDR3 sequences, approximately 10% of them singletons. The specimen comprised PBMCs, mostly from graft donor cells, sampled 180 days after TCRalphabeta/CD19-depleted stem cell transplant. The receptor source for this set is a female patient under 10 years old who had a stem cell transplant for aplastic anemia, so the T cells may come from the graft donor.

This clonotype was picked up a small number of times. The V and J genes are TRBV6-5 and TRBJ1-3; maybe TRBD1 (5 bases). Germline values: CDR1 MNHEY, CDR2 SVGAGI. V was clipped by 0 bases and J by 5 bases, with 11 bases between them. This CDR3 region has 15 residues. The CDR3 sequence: CASSYSRQGRNTIYF. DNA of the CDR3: TGTGCCAGCAGTTACTCGCGGCAGGGTCGAAACACCATATATTTT.

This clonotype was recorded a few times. CDR3 protein: CASSKAGQRAHISYEQYV. CDR3 nucleotides: TGTGCCAGCAGCAAAGCGGGGCAGCGGGCGCATATCTCCTACGAGCAGTACGTC. The chain combines TRBV21-1 with TRBJ2-7; the D segment call TRBD1 is taken from the table without a DNA check. TRBV21-1 is a recognized pseudogene. The CDR3 has 18 amino acids.

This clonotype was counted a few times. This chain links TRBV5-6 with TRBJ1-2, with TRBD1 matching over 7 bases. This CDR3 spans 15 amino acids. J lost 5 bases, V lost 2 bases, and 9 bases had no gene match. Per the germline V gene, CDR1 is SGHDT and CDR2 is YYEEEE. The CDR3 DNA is TGTGCCAGCAGCTTCCAGGGGGTACTGAAGTATGGCTACACCTTC. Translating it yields CASSFQGVLKYGYTF.

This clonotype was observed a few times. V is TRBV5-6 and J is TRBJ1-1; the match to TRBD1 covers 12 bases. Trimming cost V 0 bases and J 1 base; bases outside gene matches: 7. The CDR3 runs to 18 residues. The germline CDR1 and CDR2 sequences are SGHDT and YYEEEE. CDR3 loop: CASSLEGDRGRRNTEAFF. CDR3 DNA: TGTGCCAGCAGCTTGGAGGGGGACAGGGGGCGCCGGAACACTGAAGCTTTCTTT.

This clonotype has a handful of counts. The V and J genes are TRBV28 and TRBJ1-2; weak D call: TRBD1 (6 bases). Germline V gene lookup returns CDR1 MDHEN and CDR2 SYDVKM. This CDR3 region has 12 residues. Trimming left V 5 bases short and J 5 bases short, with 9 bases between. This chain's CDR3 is CASSNQGYGYTF. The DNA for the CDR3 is TGTGCCAGCAGTAATCAGGGGTATGGCTACACCTTC.

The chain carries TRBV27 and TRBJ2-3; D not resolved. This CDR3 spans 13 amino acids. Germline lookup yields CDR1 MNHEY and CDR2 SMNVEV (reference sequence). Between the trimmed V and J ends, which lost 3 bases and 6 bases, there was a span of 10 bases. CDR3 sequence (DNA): TGTGCCAGCAGTTTGCGATTGCTGGATACGCAGTATTTT. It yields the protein CASSLRLLDTQYF.

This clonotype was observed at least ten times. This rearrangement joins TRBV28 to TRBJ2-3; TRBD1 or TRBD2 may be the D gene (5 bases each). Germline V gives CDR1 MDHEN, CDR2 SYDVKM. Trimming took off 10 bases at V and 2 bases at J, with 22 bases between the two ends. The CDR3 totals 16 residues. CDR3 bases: TGTGCCACCGCACTCTGGCAGGGACCTTACACAGATACGCAGTATTTT. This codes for CATALWQGPYTDTQYF.

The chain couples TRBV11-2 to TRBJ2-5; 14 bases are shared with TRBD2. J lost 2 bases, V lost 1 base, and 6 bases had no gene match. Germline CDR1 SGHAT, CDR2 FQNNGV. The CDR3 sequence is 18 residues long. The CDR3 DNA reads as TGTGCCAGCAGCTTAGGACTAGCGGGAGGGGGTAGGCAAGAGACCCAGTACTTC. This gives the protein CASSLGLAGGGRQETQYF.

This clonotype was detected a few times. The CDR3 bases are TGCGCCAGCAGCTTGTCGACAGGTAGCAATCAGCCCCAGCATTTT. Translated, it gives CASSLSTGSNQPQHF. The J gene is TRBJ1-5, the V gene TRBV5-1, with TRBD1 as a possible D gene (6 bases). Germline CDR1 reads SGHRS; CDR2 reads YFSETQ. This CDR3 has 15 residues. The ends were cut back, 1 base at V and 0 bases at J, with 8 bases in the middle.

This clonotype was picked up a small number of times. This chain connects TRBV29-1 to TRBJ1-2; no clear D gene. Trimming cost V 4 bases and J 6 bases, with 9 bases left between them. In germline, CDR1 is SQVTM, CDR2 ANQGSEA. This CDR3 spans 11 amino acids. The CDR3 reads CSVGRKDGYTF. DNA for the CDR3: TGCAGCGTTGGGAGGAAGGATGGCTACACCTTC.

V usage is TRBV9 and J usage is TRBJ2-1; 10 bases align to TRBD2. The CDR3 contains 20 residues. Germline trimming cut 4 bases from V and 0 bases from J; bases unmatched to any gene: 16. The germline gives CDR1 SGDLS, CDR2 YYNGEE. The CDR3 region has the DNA TGTGCCAGCAGCCCGGGCTGGGCTAGCGGGAGCAGGGGCTCCTACAATGAGCAGTTCTTC. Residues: CASSPGWASGSRGSYNEQFF.

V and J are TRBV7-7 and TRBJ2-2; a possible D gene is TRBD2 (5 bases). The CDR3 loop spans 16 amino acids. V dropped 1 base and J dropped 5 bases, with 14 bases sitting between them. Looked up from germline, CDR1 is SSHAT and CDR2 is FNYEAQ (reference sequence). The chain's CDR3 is CASSLETEEGTGELFF. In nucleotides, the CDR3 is TGTGCCAGCAGCTTAGAGACGGAAGAGGGAACCGGGGAGCTGTTTTTT.

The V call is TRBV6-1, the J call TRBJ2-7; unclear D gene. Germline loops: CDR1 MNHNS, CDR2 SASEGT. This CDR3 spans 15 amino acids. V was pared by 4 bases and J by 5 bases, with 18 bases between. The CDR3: CASSAPGQKIHEQYF. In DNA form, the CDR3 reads TGTGCCAGCAGTGCTCCCGGGCAGAAAATCCACGAGCAGTACTTC.

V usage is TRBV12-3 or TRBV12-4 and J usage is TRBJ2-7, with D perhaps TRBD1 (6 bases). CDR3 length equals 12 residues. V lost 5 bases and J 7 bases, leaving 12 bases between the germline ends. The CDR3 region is CASSAGTREQYV. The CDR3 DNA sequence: TGTGCCAGCAGTGCTGGGACACGAGAGCAGTACGTC.

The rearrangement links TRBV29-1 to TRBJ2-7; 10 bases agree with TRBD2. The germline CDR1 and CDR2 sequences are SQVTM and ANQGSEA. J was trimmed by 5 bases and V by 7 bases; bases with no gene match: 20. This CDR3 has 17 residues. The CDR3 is CSAQGGESGRVRDEQYF. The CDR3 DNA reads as TGCAGCGCACAGGGAGGGGAAAGCGGGAGGGTCCGGGACGAGCAGTACTTC.

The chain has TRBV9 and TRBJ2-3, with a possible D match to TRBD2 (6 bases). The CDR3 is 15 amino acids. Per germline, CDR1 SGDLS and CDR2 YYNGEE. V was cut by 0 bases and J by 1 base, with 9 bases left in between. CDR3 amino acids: CASSVGLGGTDTQYF. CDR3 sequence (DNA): TGTGCCAGCAGCGTAGGACTAGGTGGCACAGATACGCAGTATTTT.

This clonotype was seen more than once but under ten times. Written as DNA, the CDR3 is TGTGCCAGCTCACCACGACAGGACATCACAGATACGCAGTATTTT. Protein: CASSPRQDITDTQYF. The V gene is TRBV18, the J gene TRBJ2-3; maybe TRBD1 (6 bases). The germline V and J ends were trimmed by 1 base and 2 bases, with 10 bases remaining between them. In germline, CDR1 is KGHSH, CDR2 LQKENI. The CDR3 loop spans 15 amino acids.

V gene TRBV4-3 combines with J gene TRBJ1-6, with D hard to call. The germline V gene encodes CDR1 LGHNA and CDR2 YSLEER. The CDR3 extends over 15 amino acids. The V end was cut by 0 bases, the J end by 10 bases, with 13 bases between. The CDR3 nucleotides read TGCGCCAGCAGCCAAGAAGGCCCGCCTGGGTCACCCCTCCACTTT. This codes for CASSQEGPPGSPLHF.

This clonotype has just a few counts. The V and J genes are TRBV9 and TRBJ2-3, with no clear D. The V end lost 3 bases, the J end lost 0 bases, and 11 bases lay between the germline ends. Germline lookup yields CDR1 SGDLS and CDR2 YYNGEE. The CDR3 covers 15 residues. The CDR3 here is CASSDGGSSTDTQYF. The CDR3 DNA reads TGTGCCAGCAGCGACGGCGGATCTAGCACAGATACGCAGTATTTT. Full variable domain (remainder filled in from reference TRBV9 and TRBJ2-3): DSGVTQTPKHLITATGQRVTLRCSPRSGDLSVYWYQQSLDQGLQFLIQYYNGEERAKGNILERFSAQQFPDLHSELNLSSLELGDSALYFCASSDGGSSTDTQYFGPGTRLTVL.

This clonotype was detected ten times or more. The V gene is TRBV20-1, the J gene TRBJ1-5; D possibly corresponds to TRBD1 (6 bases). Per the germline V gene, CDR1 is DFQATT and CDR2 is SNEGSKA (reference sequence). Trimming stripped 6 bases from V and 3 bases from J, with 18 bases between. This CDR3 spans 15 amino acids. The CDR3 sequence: CSAPEGGKHNQPQHF. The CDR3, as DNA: TGCAGTGCCCCCGAGGGGGGCAAACACAATCAGCCCCAGCATTTT.

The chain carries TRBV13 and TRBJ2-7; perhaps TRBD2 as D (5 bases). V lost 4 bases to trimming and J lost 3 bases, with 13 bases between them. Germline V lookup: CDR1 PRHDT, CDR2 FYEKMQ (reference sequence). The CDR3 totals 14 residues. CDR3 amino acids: CASSSRGGNYEQYV. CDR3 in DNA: TGTGCCAGCAGCTCTCGGGGTGGAAACTACGAGCAGTACGTC.

CDR3 bases: TGCAGTGCTCAAAGGACAGGTGGGTCGGACGAGCAGTACTTC. Encoded protein: CSAQRTGGSDEQYF. This chain links TRBV20-1 with TRBJ2-7; the match to TRBD1 covers 7 bases. The CDR3 extends over 14 amino acids. J gave up 5 bases and V 5 bases, and 12 bases lay outside the gene matches. CDR1 and CDR2 from the germline V gene are DFQATT and SNEGSKA (reference sequence).

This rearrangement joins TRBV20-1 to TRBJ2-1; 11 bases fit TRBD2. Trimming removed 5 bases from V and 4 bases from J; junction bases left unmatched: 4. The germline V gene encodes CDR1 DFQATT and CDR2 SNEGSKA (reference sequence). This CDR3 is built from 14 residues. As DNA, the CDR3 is TGCAGTGCTGGACTAGCGGGCCTTTACAATGAGCAGTTCTTC. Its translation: CSAGLAGLYNEQFF.

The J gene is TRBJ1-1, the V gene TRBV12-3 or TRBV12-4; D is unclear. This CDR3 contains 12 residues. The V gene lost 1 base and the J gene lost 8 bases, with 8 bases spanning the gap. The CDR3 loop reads CASSLEMGEAFF. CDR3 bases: TGTGCCAGCAGTTTAGAGATGGGAGAAGCTTTCTTT.